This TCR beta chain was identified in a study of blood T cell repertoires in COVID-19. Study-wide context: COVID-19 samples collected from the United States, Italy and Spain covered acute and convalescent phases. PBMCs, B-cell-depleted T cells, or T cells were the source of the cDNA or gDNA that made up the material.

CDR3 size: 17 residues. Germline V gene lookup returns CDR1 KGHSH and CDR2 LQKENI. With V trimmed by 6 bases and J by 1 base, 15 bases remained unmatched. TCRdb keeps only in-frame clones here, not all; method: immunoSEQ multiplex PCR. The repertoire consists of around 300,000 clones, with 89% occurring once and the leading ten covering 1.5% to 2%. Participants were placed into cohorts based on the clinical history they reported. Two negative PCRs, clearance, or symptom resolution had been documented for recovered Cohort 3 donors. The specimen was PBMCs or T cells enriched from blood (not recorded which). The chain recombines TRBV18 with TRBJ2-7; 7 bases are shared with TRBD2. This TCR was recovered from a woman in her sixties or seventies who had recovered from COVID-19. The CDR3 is CASSKGLADTYSYEQYF. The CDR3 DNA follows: TGTGCCAGCTCTAAAGGGCTAGCGGACACTTATTCCTACGAGCAGTACTTC. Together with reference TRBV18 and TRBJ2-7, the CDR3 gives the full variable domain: NAGVMQNPRHLVRRRGQEARLRCSPMKGHSHVYWYRQLPEEGLKFMVYLQKENIIDESGMPKERFSAEFPKEGPSILRIQQVVRGDSAAYFCASSKGLADTYSYEQYFGPGTRLTVT.